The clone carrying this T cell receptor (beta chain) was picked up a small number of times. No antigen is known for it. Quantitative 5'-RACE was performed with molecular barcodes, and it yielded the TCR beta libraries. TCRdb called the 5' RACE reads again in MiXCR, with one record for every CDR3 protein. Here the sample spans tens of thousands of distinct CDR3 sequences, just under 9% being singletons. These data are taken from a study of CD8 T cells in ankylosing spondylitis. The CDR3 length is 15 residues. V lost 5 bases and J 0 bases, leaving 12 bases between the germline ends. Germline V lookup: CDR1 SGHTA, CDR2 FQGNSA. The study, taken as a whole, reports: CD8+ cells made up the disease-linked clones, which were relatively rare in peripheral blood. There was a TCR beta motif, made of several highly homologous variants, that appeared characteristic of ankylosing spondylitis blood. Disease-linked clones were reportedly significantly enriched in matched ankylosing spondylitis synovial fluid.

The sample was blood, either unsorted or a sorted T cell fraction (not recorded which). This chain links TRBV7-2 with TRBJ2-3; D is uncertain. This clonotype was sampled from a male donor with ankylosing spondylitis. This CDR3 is CASSPTWPSTDTQYF. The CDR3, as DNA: TGTGCCAGCAGCCCCACATGGCCGAGCACAGATACGCAGTATTTT.